Included here is one TCR beta chain sequence, with context. Its antigen is undetermined. This sample was included in a study of T cell responses to AZD1222 COVID-19 vaccine. General study findings and limits: The study sampled repertoires only after the peak T cell response. White British people made up most donors, females outnumbered males, and clonal diversity was possibly underestimated.

CDR1 LNHDA and CDR2 SQIVND come from the germline V gene (reference sequence). Germline trimming cut 6 bases from V and 5 bases from J; bases unmatched to any gene: 7. This CDR3 is 15 amino acids long. The data were produced by immunoSEQ multiplex PCR, yet TCRdb's version contains in-frame clones alone and is incomplete. The sample lists about 120,000 clones, about nine tenths seen once, with about 4.9% in the top ten. This sequence originates from an adult in good health. The specimen comprised peripheral blood, sampled on day 0 of AZD1222 vaccination. This chain joins TRBV19 and TRBJ2-1, with TRBD1 matching 10 bases. CDR3 DNA: TGTGCCAGTAGCCTCGACAGGGGGCGGGACAATGAGCAGTTCTTC. Translated: CASSLDRGRDNEQFF.